Given below is one TCR beta chain in context. The antigen is not known. Sequencing used immunoSEQ multiplex PCR; TCRdb keeps in-frame clones, though not all of them. The sample has 25,000 to 35,000 clones; roughly 74% are singletons. Trimming cost V 6 bases and J 2 bases; bases outside gene matches: 5. The CDR3 consists of 15 residues. Germline assignment: CDR1 LGHDT and CDR2 YNNKEL (reference sequence). At the end of 10 days of culture, CD4+ T cells were isolated. Each participant was given two doses of one vaccine (BNT162b2 or mRNA-1273). Cultures got half-medium changes with IL-2 on days 3 and 7. This entry comes from a study of vaccination effects on CD4 cells after COVID-19. Study in general: Expansion with viral peptide pools was applied to antigen-specific CD4+ T cells by the ViraFEST assay prior to sequencing.

Findings and limits, study-wide: Whether induced by infection or by vaccine, clones showed marked clonal contraction late after vaccination.

This rearrangement joins TRBV3-1 (or the pseudogene TRBV3-2) to TRBJ1-3, with 9 bases fitting TRBD1. The receptor was derived from a human donor who received a COVID-19 vaccine. The sequencing here drew on CD4+ T cells from PBMCs cultured without peptide, taken after COVID-19 vaccination. The CDR3 coding sequence is TGTGCCAGCAGTCAAACAGGGGGCCCTGGAAACACCATATATTTT. This encodes CASSQTGGPGNTIYF.